The 12 T cell receptor beta chains presented below share a single source sample, sequenced in a study of OX40 agonist ivuxolimab in advanced cancers. Here immunoSEQ multiplex PCR was the method, and the copy in TCRdb shows in-frame clones only, minus some. The profile shows about 70,000 clones, more than 70% of them singletons. The starting material was CD4+ or CD8+ T cells sorted from blood, obtained in a trial of the OX40 agonist ivuxolimab. The source of these receptors is an adult with an advanced solid tumor such as melanoma, head and neck, liver or kidney cancer.

V is TRBV9 and J is TRBJ2-2; 12 bases line up with TRBD2. V dropped 3 bases and J dropped 6; count of bases not matched to a gene: 3. Germline loops: CDR1 SGDLS, CDR2 YYNGEE. The CDR3 is made up of 15 amino acids. The CDR3, as DNA: TGTGCCAGCAGCGCCTCTAGCGGGGGGGCCGGGGAGCTGTTTTTT. Translated: CASSASSGGAGELFF.

This sequence joins TRBV5-1 and TRBJ2-7; 13 bases are a match to TRBD2. Germline assignment: CDR1 SGHRS and CDR2 YFSETQ. The CDR3 covers 18 residues. V shed 2 bases, J shed 0 bases, and the junction held 8 bases outside the gene matches. This chain's CDR3 is CASSFSTSGGLLSYEQYF. The CDR3, as DNA: TGCGCCAGCAGCTTCTCGACTAGCGGGGGGCTCCTCTCCTACGAGCAGTACTTC.

The chain is built from TRBV5-1 and TRBJ1-1; the match to TRBD1 covers 7 bases. J lost 4 bases, V lost 4 bases, and 10 bases had no gene match. CDR3 size: 15 residues. CDR1 and CDR2 from the germline V gene are SGHRS and YFSETQ. The CDR3, as DNA: TGCGCCAGCAGCCGCCAGGGGGTGGGGACCACTGAAGCTTTCTTT. Translated, it gives CASSRQGVGTTEAFF.

The chain combines TRBV7-2 with TRBJ1-2, with 9 bases lining up with TRBD1. Germline V gives CDR1 SGHTA, CDR2 FQGNSA. There are 15 residues in the CDR3. V was clipped by 4 bases and J by 7 bases; unmatched bases: 10. This chain's CDR3 is CASSSAPGQGGGYTF. CDR3 bases: TGTGCCAGCAGCTCTGCTCCGGGACAGGGCGGTGGCTACACCTTC. Complete variable domain (other parts from reference TRBV7-2 and TRBJ1-2): GAGVSQSPSNKVTEKGKDVELRCDPISGHTALYWYRQSLGQGLEFLIYFQGNSAPDKSGLPSDRFSAERTGGSVSTLTIQRTQQEDSAVYLCASSSAPGQGGGYTFGSGTRLTVV.

This sequence joins TRBV5-5 and TRBJ2-7, with 7 bases aligning to TRBD1. V lost 3 bases, J lost 5 bases, and 5 bases stayed unmatched. Germline V CDR1 and CDR2: SGHKS, YYEKEE (reference sequence). The CDR3 sequence is 13 residues long. CDR3 in DNA: TGTGCCAGCAGCTCGGGACAGATAAACGAGCAGTACTTC. This translates into CASSSGQINEQYF.

The chain is built from TRBV14 and TRBJ2-2, with 7 bases fitting TRBD2. CDR1 and CDR2 (germline): SGHDN, FVKESK. Trimming cost V 4 bases and J 4 bases; bases outside gene matches: 6. This CDR3 is built from 15 residues. DNA for the CDR3: TGTGCCAGCAGCCCTATGCGGGGGACCACCGGGGAGCTGTTTTTT. Its protein product is CASSPMRGTTGELFF.

The rearrangement joins TRBV10-2 to TRBJ1-6, with a possible D match to TRBD1 (6 bases). Trimming removed 3 bases from V and 10 bases from J, with 13 bases in between. The CDR3 loop spans 14 amino acids. Germline V gene data show CDR1 as WSHSY and CDR2 as SAAADI. CDR3 loop: CASSEGGGGSPLHF. The CDR3, as DNA: TGCGCCAGCAGTGAAGGAGGGGGAGGATCACCCCTCCACTTT.

The V gene is TRBV5-4, the J gene TRBJ2-1; possibly TRBD1 for D (5 bases). The V and J ends lost 2 bases and 5 bases respectively, with 14 bases between them. CDR1 SGHNT and CDR2 YYREEE come from the germline V gene (reference sequence). The CDR3 loop spans 15 amino acids. The chain's CDR3 is CASSFRVSTHNEQFF. The CDR3 region has the DNA TGTGCCAGCAGCTTCAGGGTGTCTACACACAATGAGCAGTTCTTC.

The rearrangement joins TRBV6-1 to TRBJ1-4; D is perhaps TRBD1 (6 bases). This CDR3 has 14 amino acids. Germline CDR1 is MNHNS and CDR2 is SASEGT. Trimming cost V 4 bases and J 7 bases, with 13 bases left between them. DNA for the CDR3: TGTGCCAGCAGTGCGGCAGGGGTTCGTGAAAAACTGTTTTTT. Amino acids: CASSAAGVREKLFF.

The CDR3 sequence: CASSVTGTGKGEQFF. CDR3 nucleotides: TGTGCCAGCAGTGTAACCGGGACAGGGAAGGGTGAGCAGTTCTTC. The J gene is TRBJ2-1, the V gene TRBV6-5, with 9 bases fitting TRBD1. J gave up 9 bases and V 5 bases, and 11 bases lay outside the gene matches. Germline CDR1 is MNHEY and CDR2 is SVGAGI. The CDR3 consists of 15 residues.

The V call is TRBV7-2, the J call TRBJ2-1; D unresolved. The CDR3 sequence is 13 residues long. CDR1 is SGHTA, CDR2 FQGNSA, per germline. V was shortened by 3 bases and J by 7 bases, with 10 bases between the two germline ends. The CDR3 region is CASSLFNLNEQFF. CDR3 DNA sequence: TGTGCCAGCAGCTTGTTCAATTTGAATGAGCAGTTCTTC.

The rearrangement uses TRBV6-1 and TRBJ1-3; D remains ambiguous. V shed 2 bases and J shed 4 bases, with 6 bases lying between them. The CDR3 runs 13 residues. Germline values: CDR1 MNHNS, CDR2 SASEGT. The CDR3 coding sequence is TGTGCCAGCAGTGAAACAGAGGGAAACACCATATATTTT. Amino acids: CASSETEGNTIYF.